The following is a TCR beta chain sequence with its context. Per the original data handling: By means of reference gene primer amplification, nucleated cell counts were estimated. Method: immunoSEQ multiplex PCR; TCRdb's copy keeps in-frame clones and lacks some. V and J calls and clone size follow that table, whereas D and trimming were derived from the DNA. The sample lists more than 150,000 clones; more than 85% were seen once. The data are from a study of blood T cell repertoires in COVID-19. Study-level background: Spain, Italy and the United States supplied samples that represented acute and convalescent COVID-19.

This receptor was obtained from a woman between 65 and 79 years old with acute or convalescent COVID-19. The sample consisted of peripheral blood.

CDR3 loop: CASSEAGGREKLFF. The CDR3, as DNA: TGTGCCAGCAGTGAAGCGGGGGGAAGGGAAAAACTGTTTTTT. The chain couples TRBV2 to TRBJ1-4, with a possible D match to TRBD1 (5 bases). This CDR3 is built from 14 residues. Trimming removed 0 bases at V and 8 bases at J, with 10 bases between. CDR1 is SNHLY and CDR2 is FYNNEI in the germline V gene.